Listed below are T cell receptor beta chains from one sample, sequenced in a study of beta chain features in type 1 diabetes. The method was immunoSEQ multiplex PCR; TCRdb's version includes in-frame clones alone and lacks a portion of them. The sample holds a few hundred thousand clones; 9.5% to 11% are singletons and the top ten take under 0.02%. Sequenced material: naive CD4+ T cells from blood. All receptors come from a woman aged 30 to 39 in good health. CDR3s include the opening cysteine and the closing phenylalanine or tryptophan. A D gene is named only where the DNA matches it firmly. Size tells how often a clone was seen (once, few, many) or the class of an expanded clone, and some rows leave it out.

v_call,d_call,clone_size,j_call,cdr3_nt,cdr3_aa
TRBV9,NA,few,TRBJ2-7,TGTGCCAGCAGCCCCAGGACGGGGAGCTCCTACGAGCAGTACTTC,CASSPRTGSSYEQYF
TRBV5-4,TRBD2,NA,TRBJ2-1,TGTGCCAGCAGCCCGCTAGCAGCTCTAGCGGGTGGGATGGGGCAGTTCTTC,CASSPLAALAGGMGQFF
TRBV29-1,TRBD2,NA,TRBJ2-1,TGCAGCGCCCCGAGCGGGGGAAGCTCCTACAATGAGCAGTTCTTC,CSAPSGGSSYNEQFF
TRBV18,TRBD2,few,TRBJ2-1,TGTGCCAGCTCACCCCAGGACATCCTAGCGGGAGCCAATGAGCAGTTCTTC,CASSPQDILAGANEQFF
TRBV6-5,NA,few,TRBJ2-3,TGTGCCAGCAGTTACTCGGCTAGCGCCTTAGTAGATACGCAGTATTTT,CASSYSASALVDTQYF
TRBV4-3,TRBD2,few,TRBJ2-1,TGCGCCAGCAGCCAAAGCGGGAGGTACAATGAGCAGTTCTTC,CASSQSGRYNEQFF
TRBV18,TRBD2,NA,TRBJ2-1,TGTGCCAGCTCACCGGGACTAGCGGGGTCCTACAATGAGCAGTTCTTC,CASSPGLAGSYNEQFF
TRBV19,TRBD2,NA,TRBJ2-7,TGTGCCAGCAGCCAGTCGCGCGGCGGGAGGTCCTACGAGCAGTACTTC,CASSQSRGGRSYEQYF
TRBV7-2,TRBD2,few,TRBJ2-5,TGTGCCAGCAGCTGGGTAGCGGGAGAACAAGAGACCCAGTACTTC,CASSWVAGEQETQYF
TRBV5-1,TRBD2,NA,TRBJ2-3,TGCGCCAGCAGCGGACTAGCGGGAGACCCCACAGATACGCAGTATTTT,CASSGLAGDPTDTQYF
TRBV28,TRBD2,few,TRBJ2-1,TGTGCCTACCAGGCGGGAGGTTACAATGAGCAGTTCTTC,CAYQAGGYNEQFF
TRBV6-6,TRBD1,NA,TRBJ1-2,TGTGCCAGCAGGCAGGGACAGGGGTATGGCTACACCTTC,CASRQGQGYGYTF
TRBV5-1,NA,few,TRBJ2-1,TGCGCCAGCAGCTTGGGCGGCGGTAACTACAATGAGCAGTTCTTC,CASSLGGGNYNEQFF
TRBV11-2,NA,NA,TRBJ2-5,TGTGCCAGCAGCGGGCGGGACTGGAACCAAGAGACCCAGTACTTC,CASSGRDWNQETQYF
TRBV4-3,TRBD2,NA,TRBJ2-3,TGCGCCAGCAGCCAATTACTAGCGGGAGTCGATACGCAGTATTTT,CASSQLLAGVDTQYF
TRBV28,TRBD1,few,TRBJ2-1,TGTGCCAGCAGTCCTGGGACAGCTTACAATGAGCAGTTCTTC,CASSPGTAYNEQFF
TRBV28,NA,few,TRBJ2-1,TGTGCCAGCAGTTTCAGGGTACCCAATGAGCAGTTCTTC,CASSFRVPNEQFF
TRBV6-6,NA,NA,TRBJ2-1,TGTGCCAGCAGTCGCTCCTACAATGAGCAGTTCTTC,CASSRSYNEQFF
TRBV6-5,NA,few,TRBJ1-4,TGTGCCAGCAGTTACGGTGACAGCAAGTATGAAAAACTGTTTTTT,CASSYGDSKYEKLFF
TRBV29-1,TRBD2,NA,TRBJ2-3,TGCAGCGGAGGGCTAGCGGGAGCAGATACGCAGTATTTT,CSGGLAGADTQYF
TRBV28,TRBD1,NA,TRBJ2-1,TGTGCCAGCAGTTTCCAAATCGGGACAGGGGATAATGAGCAGTTCTTC,CASSFQIGTGDNEQFF
TRBV5-1,TRBD1,few,TRBJ1-2,TGCGCCAGCAGCTTTCCGGGACAGGGGGAAGCTACTACTAATGGCTACACCTTC,CASSFPGQGEATTNGYTF
TRBV10-3,NA,NA,TRBJ1-1,TGTGCCATCAGTGATCAGGGTTACACTGAAGCTTTCTTT,CAISDQGYTEAFF
TRBV25-1,NA,NA,TRBJ2-5,TGTGCCAGCAGGGCAGAAGAGACCCAGTACTTC,CASRAEETQYF
TRBV18,TRBD2,few,TRBJ2-5,TGTGCCAGCTCACCGACTAGCCGAGAGACCCAGTACTTC,CASSPTSRETQYF
TRBV5-6,NA,NA,TRBJ1-4,TGTGCCAGCAGCTTCACAGGGTTTAATGAAAAACTGTTTTTT,CASSFTGFNEKLFF
TRBV6-5,TRBD2,NA,TRBJ2-3,TGTGCCAGCAGCTCTAGCGGGAGGGATACGCAGTATTTT,CASSSSGRDTQYF
TRBV15,TRBD1,few,TRBJ2-3,TGTGCCACCAGCAGAGATACAGGGGGCACGTATACGCAGTATTTT,CATSRDTGGTYTQYF
TRBV6-5,TRBD1,NA,TRBJ1-2,TGTGCCAGCAGTGGGACAGCCTATGGCTACACCTTC,CASSGTAYGYTF
TRBV15,NA,NA,TRBJ2-2,TGTGCCACCAGCAGAGGACAGATTACCACCGGGGAGCTGTTTTTT,CATSRGQITTGELFF
TRBV19,TRBD1,NA,TRBJ1-2,TGTGCCAGTAACCGGGACAGGGGAGGCGATGGCTACACCTTC,CASNRDRGGDGYTF
TRBV5-1,NA,NA,TRBJ2-7,TGCGCCAGCGGCGTTGACAGGACCGAGCAGTACTTC,CASGVDRTEQYF
TRBV10-2,NA,NA,TRBJ2-1,TGCGCCAGCATTTTGATAAAAGCGGGCAACAATGAGCAGTTCTTC,CASILIKAGNNEQFF
TRBV9,NA,few,TRBJ2-2,TGTGCCAGCAGCGGGAGAAAGACCGGGGAGCTGTTTTTT,CASSGRKTGELFF
TRBV2,TRBD2,NA,TRBJ2-7,TGTGCCAGCAGTCCCCTAGCGGCCCGATACGAGCAGTACTTC,CASSPLAARYEQYF
TRBV7-2,NA,NA,TRBJ1-5,TGTGCCAGCAGCTTAAGCGGAGACGGAAATCAGCCCCAGCATTTT,CASSLSGDGNQPQHF
TRBV28,TRBD1,few,TRBJ1-4,TGTGCCAGCAGGCCTGGGACAGGGGCCGGTGAAAAACTGTTTTTT,CASRPGTGAGEKLFF
TRBV30,TRBD2,NA,TRBJ2-7,TGTGCCTCGGGGGACTATTCCTACGAGCAGTACTTC,CASGDYSYEQYF
TRBV11-1,NA,NA,TRBJ2-1,TGTGCCAGCAGCCTCCGGGGGGCGCCTGACAATGAGCAGTTCTTC,CASSLRGAPDNEQFF
TRBV7-2,NA,few,TRBJ2-3,TGTGCCAGCAGCGGTGGGCCAGCCACAGATACGCAGTATTTT,CASSGGPATDTQYF